This T cell receptor beta chain was sequenced in a study of monozygotic twins with cystic fibrosis. Repertoires were generated with immunoSEQ multiplex PCR, while TCRdb's copy carries only in-frame clones and drops some. The sample records fewer than 30,000 clones, approximately 80% being singletons. The CDR3 loop spans 14 amino acids. V lost 4 bases, J lost 6 bases, and 5 bases stayed unmatched. Germline V gene lookup returns CDR1 SGHRS and CDR2 YFSETQ. Material: blood. J is TRBJ1-2 and V is TRBV5-1; 11 bases match TRBD1. The source is a girl aged 2-15 years with cystic fibrosis. The CDR3 region is CASSPGTGGHGYTF. The CDR3 DNA reads as TGCGCCAGCAGCCCCGGGACAGGGGGTCATGGCTACACCTTC.